Sequencing of this TCR beta chain was carried out in a study of CD8 T cells in ankylosing spondylitis. Quantitative 5'-RACE with molecular barcodes generated TCR beta libraries. TCRdb itself ran the 5' RACE reads through MiXCR, one entry per CDR3 protein. The table lists a few hundred thousand distinct CDR3 sequences, 7.5% to 9% of them singletons. Study results and limitations: Ankylosing spondylitis blood appeared to be characterized by a TCR beta motif of eight or nine highly homologous variants. Reportedly, matched ankylosing spondylitis synovial fluid was significantly enriched for disease-linked clones.

The CDR3 extends over 14 amino acids. CDR1 and CDR2 from the germline V gene are SGHNT and YENEEA. Trimming at V came to 5 bases and at J to 5 bases, leaving 6 bases not matched to a gene. This clonotype was found a few times. Its matching antigen is unknown. The sample comprised blood, either unsorted or a sorted T cell fraction (not recorded which). The sequence was obtained from a male donor with ankylosing spondylitis. The chain joins TRBV11-3 to TRBJ2-1, with 7 bases aligning to TRBD1. The CDR3 nucleotides are TGTGCCAGCAGCCCCCGGACAGGAGACAATGAGCAGTTCTTC. It codes for CASSPRTGDNEQFF.